This T cell receptor beta chain was profiled in a study of T-cell memory formation after mild COVID-19. About the research overall: There were largely donor-specific TCR clusters. Whole-study findings and limits: Pre-infection memory held some responding clones, suggesting pre-existing cross-reactive T cells responded. Researchers could not confirm that second-wave clones peaking on day 37 targeted SARS-CoV-2.

Germline assignment: CDR1 LGHDT and CDR2 YNNKEL (reference sequence). The CDR3 runs to 15 residues. The V and J ends lost 2 bases and 0 bases respectively, with 9 bases between them. On this clonotype itself: Its target is not known.

Researchers used 5'RACE with constant-segment primers to make TCR alpha and TCR beta cDNA libraries that carry sample barcodes and UMIs. TCRdb recomputed calls from the 5' RACE reads with MiXCR, one row per CDR3 protein. Of more than 100,000 distinct CDR3 sequences in the sample, over 15% were seen once. The clonotype was recovered from a man aged 18 to 35 who had mild COVID-19 (a few samples of this study predate the infection). Cell type and time point are not known. Sequenced material: PBMCs or a T cell subset sorted from them (not recorded which). V and J are TRBV3-1 and TRBJ2-3, with D possibly called TRBD1 or TRBD2 (5 bases each). For the CDR3, the DNA is TGTGCCAGCAGCCAACCCGGGGCTAGCACAGATACGCAGTATTTT. Its protein is CASSQPGASTDTQYF.